This T cell receptor beta chain was documented in a study of cytomegalovirus exposure and HLA in healthy donors. The study's findings and limits: Prior analysis indicated that the majority of TCR beta V segments exhibited productivity approximately 87% or approximately 30% of the time. Researchers reported in a later analysis that common viral pathogens appeared linked to several top clusters. Later work showed greater clonal expansion in HLA-associated TCR beta chains than in equally common others. Associated with cytomegalovirus, according to the listing, were 150 to 200 TCR beta chains.

A remark on this clone: As yet, its antigen is unknown.

PCR was performed using 60 Vbeta and 13 Jbeta primers. TCRdb keeps only in-frame clones here, not all; method: immunoSEQ multiplex PCR. In the table there are approximately 73,000 clones, about 64% of which are singletons. Sequenced material: PBMCs. The clonotype originates from a man aged 25 to 45 in good health and CMV-seropositive.

The CDR3 here is CASSTRLLATTYEQYF. In DNA form, the CDR3 reads TGTGCCAGTAGTACCCGACTTTTAGCTACTACCTACGAGCAGTACTTC. The chain carries TRBV19 and TRBJ2-7; D is ambiguous. The CDR3 contains 16 residues. CDR1 is LNHDA and CDR2 is SQIVND in the germline V gene (reference sequence). Trimming cost V 4 bases and J 2 bases, with 18 bases left between them. Based on the CDR3 plus reference TRBV19 and TRBJ2-7, the full variable domain is DGGITQSPKYLFRKEGQNVTLSCEQNLNHDAMYWYRQDPGQGLRLIYYSQIVNDFQKGDIAEGYSVSREKKESFPLTVTSAQKNPTAFYLCASSTRLLATTYEQYFGPGTRLTVT.